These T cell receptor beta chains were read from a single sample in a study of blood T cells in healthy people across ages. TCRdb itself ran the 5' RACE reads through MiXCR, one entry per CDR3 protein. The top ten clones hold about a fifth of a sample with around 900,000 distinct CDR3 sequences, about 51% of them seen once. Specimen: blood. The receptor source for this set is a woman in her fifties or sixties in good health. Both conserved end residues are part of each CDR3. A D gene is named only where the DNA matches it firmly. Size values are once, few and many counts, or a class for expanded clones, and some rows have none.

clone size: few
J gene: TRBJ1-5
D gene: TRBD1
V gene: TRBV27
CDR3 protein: CASGPAGTGKSQPQHF
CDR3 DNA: TGTGCCAGCGGTCCAGCCGGGACAGGGAAGAGTCAGCCCCAGCATTTT

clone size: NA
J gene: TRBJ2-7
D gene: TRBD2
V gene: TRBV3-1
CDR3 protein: CASSQAPTSGSFEQYF
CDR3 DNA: TGTGCCAGCAGCCAAGCTCCGACTAGCGGGAGTTTCGAGCAGTACTTC

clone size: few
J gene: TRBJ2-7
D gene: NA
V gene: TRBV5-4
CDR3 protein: CASSLGDRATGQYF
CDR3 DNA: TGTGCCAGCAGCTTAGGGGACCGCGCTACGGGACAGTACTTC

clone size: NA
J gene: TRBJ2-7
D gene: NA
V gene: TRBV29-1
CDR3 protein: CSVGRTASEQYF
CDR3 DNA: TGCAGCGTTGGCCGGACCGCGAGCGAGCAGTACTTC

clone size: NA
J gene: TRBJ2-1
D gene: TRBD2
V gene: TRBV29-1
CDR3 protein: CSVVPSGYNNEQFF
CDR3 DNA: TGCAGCGTTGTCCCTAGCGGGTATAACAATGAGCAGTTCTTC

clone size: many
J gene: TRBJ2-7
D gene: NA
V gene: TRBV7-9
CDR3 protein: CASSLLSWGPQGNEQYF
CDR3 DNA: TGTGCCAGCAGCCTCCTCTCATGGGGGCCTCAAGGTAACGAGCAGTACTTC

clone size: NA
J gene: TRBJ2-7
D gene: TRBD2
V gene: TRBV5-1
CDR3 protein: CASSLILGSGSYEQYF
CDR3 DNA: TGCGCCAGCAGCTTGATCCTCGGGAGCGGGAGTTACGAGCAGTACTTC

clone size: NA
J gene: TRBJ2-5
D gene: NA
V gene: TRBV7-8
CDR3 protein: CASSPELGMGETQYF
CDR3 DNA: TGTGCCAGCAGCCCCGAACTGGGGATGGGAGAGACCCAGTACTTC

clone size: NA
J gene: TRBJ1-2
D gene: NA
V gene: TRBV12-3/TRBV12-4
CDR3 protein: CATSWRANYGYTF
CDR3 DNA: TGTGCCACGAGTTGGAGAGCTAACTATGGCTACACCTTC

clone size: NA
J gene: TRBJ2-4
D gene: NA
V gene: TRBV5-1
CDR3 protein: CASSPLPSQAKNIQYF
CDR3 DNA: TGCGCCAGCAGCCCCCTACCTAGTCAGGCCAAAAACATTCAGTACTTC

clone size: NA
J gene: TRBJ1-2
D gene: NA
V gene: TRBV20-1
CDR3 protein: CSAPWGQGNYGYTF
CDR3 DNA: TGCAGTGCTCCTTGGGGACAAGGAAACTATGGCTACACCTTC

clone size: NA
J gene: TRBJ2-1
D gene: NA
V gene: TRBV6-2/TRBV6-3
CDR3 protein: CASSYAGARGNNEQFF
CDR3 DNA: TGTGCCAGCAGTTACGCGGGGGCGCGAGGAAACAATGAGCAGTTCTTC

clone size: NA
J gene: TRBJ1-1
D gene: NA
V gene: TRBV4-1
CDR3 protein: CASSQDYPLNTEAFF
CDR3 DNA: TGCGCCAGCAGCCAAGATTATCCACTGAACACTGAAGCTTTCTTT

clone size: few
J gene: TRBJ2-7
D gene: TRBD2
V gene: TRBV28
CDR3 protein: CASTKNSGRIGEQYF
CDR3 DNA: TGTGCCAGCACCAAAAATAGCGGGAGAATTGGCGAGCAGTACTTC

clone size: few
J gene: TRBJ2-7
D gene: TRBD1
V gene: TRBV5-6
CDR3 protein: CASSLDRVEQYF
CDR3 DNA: TGTGCCAGCAGTCTGGACAGGGTCGAGCAGTACTTC

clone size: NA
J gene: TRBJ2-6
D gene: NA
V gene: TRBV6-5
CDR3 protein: CASRRFGSGANVLTF
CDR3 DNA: TGTGCCAGCAGGCGTTTTGGCTCTGGGGCCAACGTCCTGACTTTC

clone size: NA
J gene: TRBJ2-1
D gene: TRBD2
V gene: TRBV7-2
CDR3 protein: CASSLVPPGGPRNEQFF
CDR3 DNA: TGTGCCAGCAGCTTAGTCCCCCCGGGAGGGCCGCGAAATGAGCAGTTCTTC

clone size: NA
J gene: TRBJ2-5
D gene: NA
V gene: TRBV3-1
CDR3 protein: CASSTPQGGEGEQYF
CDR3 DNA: TGTGCCAGCAGCACCCCCCAGGGGGGGGAGGGGGAGCAGTACTTC

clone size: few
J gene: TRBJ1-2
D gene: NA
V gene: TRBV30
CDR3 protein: CAWIAGNYGYTF
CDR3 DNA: TGTGCCTGGATCGCAGGGAACTATGGCTACACCTTC

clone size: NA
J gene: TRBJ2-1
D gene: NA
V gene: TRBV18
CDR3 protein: CASSPSVADSYNEQFF
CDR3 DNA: TGTGCCAGCTCACCATCCGTAGCGGATTCCTACAATGAGCAGTTCTTC

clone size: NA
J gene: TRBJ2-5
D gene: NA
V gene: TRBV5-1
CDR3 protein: CASSDGGVQETQYF
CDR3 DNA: TGCGCCAGCAGTGATGGCGGAGTCCAAGAGACCCAGTACTTC

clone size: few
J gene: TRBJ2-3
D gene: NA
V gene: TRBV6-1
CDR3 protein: CASSINPPGFTDTQYF
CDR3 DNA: TGTGCCAGCAGCATCAACCCCCCGGGCTTCACAGATACGCAGTATTTT

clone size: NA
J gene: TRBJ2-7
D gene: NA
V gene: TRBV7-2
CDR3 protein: CASSLRGQGGNNEQYF
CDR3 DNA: TGTGCCAGCAGCTTACGCGGCCAAGGCGGGAACAATGAGCAGTACTTC

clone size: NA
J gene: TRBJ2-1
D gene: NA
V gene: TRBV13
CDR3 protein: CASSYDYYYNEQFF
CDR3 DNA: TGTGCCAGCAGCTACGACTACTACTACAATGAGCAGTTCTTC

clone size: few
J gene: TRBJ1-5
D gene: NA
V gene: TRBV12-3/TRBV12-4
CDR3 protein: CASSSGGWVPQHF
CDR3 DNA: TGTGCCAGCAGTTCGGGGGGCTGGGTGCCCCAGCATTTT

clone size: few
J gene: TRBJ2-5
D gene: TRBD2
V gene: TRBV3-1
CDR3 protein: CASSAAGAETQYF
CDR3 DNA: TGTGCCAGCAGCGCAGCGGGAGCAGAGACCCAGTACTTC

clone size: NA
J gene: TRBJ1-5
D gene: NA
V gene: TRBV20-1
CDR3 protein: CSARGVLDQPQHF
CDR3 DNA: TGCAGTGCTAGAGGGGTGTTGGACCAGCCCCAGCATTTT

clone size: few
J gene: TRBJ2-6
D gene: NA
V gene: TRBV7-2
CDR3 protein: CASSPRLGSGANVLTF
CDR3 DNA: TGTGCCAGCAGCCCTCGATTGGGCTCTGGGGCCAACGTCCTGACTTTC

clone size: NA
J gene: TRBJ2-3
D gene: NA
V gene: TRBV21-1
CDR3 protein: CASSKGDLLYRDTYTDTQYF
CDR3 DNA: TGTGCCAGCAGCAAAGGTGACCTCTTATACCGGGACACCTACACAGATACGCAGTATTTT

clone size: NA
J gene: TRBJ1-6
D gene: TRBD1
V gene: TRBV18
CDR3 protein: CASSRDRPFGNSPLHF
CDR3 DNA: TGTGCCAGCTCAAGGGACAGGCCTTTTGGGAATTCACCCCTCCACTTT

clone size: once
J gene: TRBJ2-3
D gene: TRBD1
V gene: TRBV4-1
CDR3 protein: CASSQRQGISTDTQYF
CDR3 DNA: TGCGCCAGCAGCCAAAGACAGGGGATAAGCACAGATACGCAGTATTTT

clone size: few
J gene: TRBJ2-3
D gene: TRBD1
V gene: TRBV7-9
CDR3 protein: CASSLDRVADTQYF
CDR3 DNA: TGTGCCAGCAGCCTTGACAGGGTAGCAGATACGCAGTATTTT

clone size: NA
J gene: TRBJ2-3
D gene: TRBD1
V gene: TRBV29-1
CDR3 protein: CSVPGQPLGNTQYF
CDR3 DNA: TGCAGCGTGCCGGGACAGCCCCTGGGAAATACGCAGTATTTT